One sample yielded the 17 T cell receptor beta chains listed below, sequenced in a study of identical twins' blood T cells. MiXCR, run by TCRdb on the 5' RACE reads, gives a single entry per CDR3 protein. Seen here are 350,000 to 400,000 distinct CDR3 sequences, approximately 30% observed once, and the top ten hold roughly 5.5%. The sequencing input was PBMCs. These TCRs come from a woman aged 18-55 years in good health.

The chain has TRBV6-5 and TRBJ1-1; D is unresolved. Between the trimmed V and J ends, which lost 0 bases and 3 bases, there was a span of 8 bases. Germline-derived CDR1 and CDR2 are MNHEY and SVGAGI. This CDR3 is built from 14 residues. DNA for the CDR3: TGTGCCAGCAGTTACTCGGTCGTCGACACTGAAGCTTTCTTT. Amino acid sequence: CASSYSVVDTEAFF.

The chain combines TRBV12-3 or TRBV12-4 with TRBJ2-3; maybe TRBD1 (7 bases). V gave up 4 bases and J gave up 1 base, with 15 bases separating them. The CDR3 extends over 16 amino acids. The chain's CDR3 is CASSWGAGGRTDTQYF. In DNA, the CDR3 is TGTGCCAGCAGTTGGGGGGCAGGGGGTCGCACAGATACGCAGTATTTT.

The chain joins TRBV5-6 to TRBJ2-3; tentatively, D is TRBD1 (5 bases). The CDR3 runs to 14 residues. CDR1 and CDR2 (germline): SGHDT, YYEEEE. Trimming shortened V by 5 bases and J by 0 bases, and 10 bases separated the two germline ends. The CDR3 nucleotides are TGTGCCAGCAGGACAGTTTATAGCACAGATACGCAGTATTTT. It yields the protein CASRTVYSTDTQYF. The full variable domain, in which reference TRBV5-6 and TRBJ2-3 provide the parts outside the CDR3, is DAGVTQSPTHLIKTRGQQVTLRCSPKSGHDTVSWYQQALGQGPQFIFQYYEEEERQRGNFPDRFSGHQFPNYSSELNVNALLLGDSALYLCASRTVYSTDTQYFGPGTRLTVL.

Only a few counts were recorded for this clonotype. The chain recombines TRBV10-3 with TRBJ2-1, with D tentatively TRBD1 (6 bases). CDR1 is ENHRY and CDR2 is SYGVKD in the germline V gene. V lost 0 bases to trimming and J lost 5 bases, with 14 bases between them. This CDR3 is built from 16 residues. This chain's CDR3 is CAISESGQGGHNEQFF. The CDR3 DNA sequence: TGTGCCATCAGTGAGTCGGGACAAGGAGGTCACAATGAGCAGTTCTTC.

Here the CDR3 reads CSAIRSGSNTGELFF. In nucleotides, the CDR3 is TGCAGTGCTATTCGCAGCGGGTCGAACACCGGGGAGCTGTTTTTT. The rearrangement links TRBV20-1 to TRBJ2-2; TRBD2 might be the D (6 bases). There are 15 residues in the CDR3. Germline V lookup: CDR1 DFQATT, CDR2 SNEGSKA (reference sequence). V was cut by 4 bases and J by 0 bases, with 12 bases left in between.

This clonotype was picked up many times. The chain couples TRBV19 to TRBJ1-5; possibly TRBD1 for D (5 bases). This CDR3 has 15 residues. Germline values: CDR1 LNHDA, CDR2 SQIVND (reference sequence). V gave up 4 bases and J gave up 7 bases, with 17 bases separating them. The CDR3 region has the DNA TGTGCCAGTAGTAGGACCCGAGGGGAGGGGCAGCCCCAGCATTTT. This sequence encodes CASSRTRGEGQPQHF.

The rearrangement joins TRBV24-1 to TRBJ2-1, with D possibly matching TRBD1 (5 bases). Germline CDR1 KGHDR, CDR2 SFDVKD. This CDR3 region has 12 residues. The V end lost 4 bases, the J end lost 5 bases, and 5 bases lay between the germline ends. The CDR3 DNA follows: TGTGCCACCAGTGAGACAGACAATGAGCAGTTCTTC. The encoded protein is CATSETDNEQFF.

The chain has TRBV20-1 and TRBJ1-5; D might be TRBD1 (6 bases). Trimming removed 2 bases at V and 7 bases at J, with 6 bases between. Per germline, CDR1 DFQATT and CDR2 SNEGSKA (reference sequence). This CDR3 has 11 residues. DNA of the CDR3: TGCAGTGCTAGAAGGGGGCAGCCCCAGCATTTT. Protein product: CSARRGQPQHF.

This clonotype has only a few counts. The V gene is TRBV20-1, the J gene TRBJ2-2; 9 bases agree with TRBD1. Germline V gene data show CDR1 as DFQATT and CDR2 as SNEGSKA (reference sequence). This CDR3 comprises 12 residues. After removal of 6 bases from V and 7 bases from J, the junction contained 3 bases not matched to a gene. CDR3 coding DNA: TGCAGTGCGGGACAGGGAATCGGGGAGCTGTTTTTT. Translating gives CSAGQGIGELFF.

The chain recombines TRBV7-2 with TRBJ2-3; perhaps TRBD1 as D (6 bases). CDR1 is SGHTA, CDR2 FQGNSA, per germline. The ends were cut back, 2 bases at V and 1 base at J, with 13 bases in the middle. CDR3 size: 16 residues. The CDR3 here is CASSLPQGSGTDTQYF. In DNA, the CDR3 is TGTGCCAGCAGCTTACCCCAGGGGAGCGGCACAGATACGCAGTATTTT.

The chain recombines TRBV19 with TRBJ1-4; 7 bases are shared with TRBD1. Germline V gives CDR1 LNHDA, CDR2 SQIVND (reference sequence). V was clipped by 11 bases and J by 8 bases; unmatched bases: 11. The CDR3 runs to 13 residues. CDR3 nucleotide sequence: TGTGCCGTACAGGGGCAGTTAGGGGAAAAACTGTTTTTT. Translated: CAVQGQLGEKLFF.

This clonotype appeared a few times. The gene calls are TRBV5-1 and TRBJ2-2; weak D call: TRBD2 (5 bases). Trimming stripped 0 bases from V and 4 bases from J, with 10 bases between. The germline V gene encodes CDR1 SGHRS and CDR2 YFSETQ. The CDR3 is made up of 15 amino acids. CDR3 region: CASSLGGGGTGELFF. Written as DNA, the CDR3 is TGCGCCAGCAGCTTGGGTGGAGGCGGCACCGGGGAGCTGTTTTTT.

The chain joins TRBV20-1 to TRBJ1-6; D is unresolved. Germline V gene sequence: CDR1 DFQATT, CDR2 SNEGSKA (reference sequence). This CDR3 is 16 amino acids long. Trimming shortened V by 0 bases and J by 7 bases, and 16 bases separated the two germline ends. The CDR3 region has the DNA TGCAGTGCTAGAGATGAAAAGACAAGAAGGAATTCACCCCTCCACTTT. It encodes CSARDEKTRRNSPLHF.

V is TRBV12-3 or TRBV12-4 and J is TRBJ2-3; possible D gene TRBD2, 7 bases. Trimming removed 5 bases from V and 2 bases from J, with 14 bases in between. The CDR3 is made up of 15 amino acids. The CDR3 here is CASSRWGGDTDTQYF. For the CDR3, the DNA is TGTGCCAGCAGTCGATGGGGGGGCGACACAGATACGCAGTATTTT.

This chain links TRBV18 with TRBJ2-1; 10 bases align to TRBD2. The germline gives CDR1 KGHSH, CDR2 LQKENI. CDR3 length equals 17 residues. Losses at the gene ends were 5 bases for V and 4 bases for J; bases not matched to a gene: 11. CDR3 DNA sequence: TGTGCCAGCTCATCCTACGCTAGCGGGAGTTCGTACAATGAGCAGTTCTTC. Its translation: CASSSYASGSSYNEQFF.

Turning to this clonotype: A junction boundary mismatches the germline segment, possibly from a read error. V usage is TRBV3-1 and J usage is TRBJ2-3, with 8 bases that match TRBD2. This CDR3 is built from 14 residues. Per germline, CDR1 LGHDT and CDR2 YNNKEL (reference sequence). In nucleotides, the CDR3 is TGTACCAGCAGCCAAGGACTAGCAGGGGATACGCAGTATTTT. Translating it yields CTSSQGLAGDTQYF.

This chain uses TRBV20-1 with TRBJ2-3; the D is unclear. CDR1 and CDR2 (germline): DFQATT, SNEGSKA (reference sequence). The CDR3 runs 14 residues. The V gene lost 2 bases and the J gene lost 1 base, with 10 bases spanning the gap. CDR3 in DNA: TGCAGTGCTAGAAAAGGGCCCGGCACAGATACGCAGTATTTT. This encodes CSARKGPGTDTQYF.